These 10 T cell receptor beta chains share one sample of origin, sequenced in a study of cytomegalovirus exposure and HLA in healthy donors. PCR employed 60 Vbeta and 13 Jbeta primers. The assay was immunoSEQ multiplex PCR, and TCRdb's table has in-frame clones only and misses some. The sample's table shows about 110,000 clones. The sequenced sample consisted of PBMCs. Receptor source: a man aged 45 to 65 in good health and CMV-seronegative.

The J gene is TRBJ1-2, the V gene TRBV7-2, with D perhaps matching TRBD1 (6 bases). Trimming took 5 bases from V and 2 from J, leaving 12 bases between them. Germline lookup yields CDR1 SGHTA and CDR2 FQGNSA. The CDR3 contains 14 residues. In DNA, the CDR3 is TGTGCCAGCAGCGGGGCGGGGGCGAACTATGGCTACACCTTC. It yields the protein CASSGAGANYGYTF.

The V gene is TRBV19, the J gene TRBJ1-2; tentative D call: TRBD1 (5 bases). Germline V gives CDR1 LNHDA, CDR2 SQIVND (reference sequence). CDR3 length: 17 amino acids. V lost 6 bases, J lost 0 bases, and 20 bases lay in between. CDR3 loop: CASRLPGRDRPNYGYTF. The CDR3 coding sequence is TGTGCCAGTAGGCTCCCCGGGAGGGACCGACCTAACTATGGCTACACCTTC.

The chain carries TRBV19 and TRBJ1-1, with D perhaps TRBD1 (6 bases). CDR3 length: 14 amino acids. Looked up from germline, CDR1 is LNHDA and CDR2 is SQIVND (reference sequence). The V end was cut by 6 bases, the J end by 5 bases, with 16 bases between. CDR3 nucleotide sequence: TGTGCCAGTAGCGCTAAACAGGGAGTAACTGAAGCTTTCTTT. Translation gives CASSAKQGVTEAFF. The complete variable domain, with remaining parts taken from reference TRBV19 and TRBJ1-1, reads DGGITQSPKYLFRKEGQNVTLSCEQNLNHDAMYWYRQDPGQGLRLIYYSQIVNDFQKGDIAEGYSVSREKKESFPLTVTSAQKNPTAFYLCASSAKQGVTEAFFGQGTRLTVV.

The V gene is TRBV9, the J gene TRBJ2-3; TRBD2 might be the D (6 bases). The CDR3 has 15 amino acids. Germline CDR1 reads SGDLS; CDR2 reads YYNGEE. V was clipped by 1 base and J by 4 bases, with 13 bases between them. CDR3 in amino acids: CASSVRLSGADTQYF. The CDR3 DNA is TGTGCCAGCAGCGTACGGCTCTCGGGGGCAGATACGCAGTATTTT.

This rearrangement joins TRBV28 to TRBJ1-3; unclear D gene. Germline V gene sequence: CDR1 MDHEN, CDR2 SYDVKM. The V end was cut by 4 bases, the J end by 0 bases, with 7 bases between. The CDR3 is 14 amino acids. The chain's CDR3 is CASSSGSSGNTIYF. In DNA, the CDR3 is TGTGCCAGCAGTTCAGGATCCTCTGGAAACACCATATATTTT. The full variable domain, rest sourced from reference TRBV28 and TRBJ1-3, is DVKVTQSSRYLVKRTGEKVFLECVQDMDHENMFWYRQDPGLGLRLIYFSYDVKMKEKGDIPEGYSVSREKKERFSLILESASTNQTSMYLCASSSGSSGNTIYFGEGSWLTVV.

The chain employs TRBV29-1 and TRBJ2-1; 9 bases match TRBD2. This CDR3 is built from 13 residues. The germline gives CDR1 SQVTM, CDR2 ANQGSEA. Trimming took 2 bases from V and 6 from J; bases not matched to a gene: 2. The CDR3 protein is CSVEWRGGNEQFF. The CDR3 DNA follows: TGCAGCGTTGAATGGCGGGGGGGCAATGAGCAGTTCTTC.

The chain carries TRBV7-2 and TRBJ2-7; D may be TRBD1 (5 bases). The CDR3 runs to 15 residues. V was pared by 5 bases and J by 3 bases, with 17 bases between. Germline V gene sequence: CDR1 SGHTA, CDR2 FQGNSA. DNA for the CDR3: TGTGCCAGCAGCCCAGACGGACAATTAGACTACGAGCAGTACTTC. It specifies CASSPDGQLDYEQYF.

The chain combines TRBV5-1 with TRBJ2-5, with D hard to call. The germline V gene has CDR1 SGHRS and CDR2 YFSETQ. V lost 1 base and J lost 3, with 10 bases in between. The CDR3 spans 14 residues. DNA of the CDR3: TGCGCCAGCAGCTTGATTGGCAATGAAGAGACCCAGTACTTC. Its translation is CASSLIGNEETQYF. The whole variable domain, filled in from reference TRBV5-1 and TRBJ2-5, reads KAGVTQTPRYLIKTRGQQVTLSCSPISGHRSVSWYQQTPGQGLQFLFEYFSETQRNKGNFPGRFSGRQFSNSRSEMNVSTLELGDSALYLCASSLIGNEETQYFGPGTRLLVL.

The gene calls are TRBV27 and TRBJ2-5; D perhaps matches TRBD1 (6 bases). This CDR3 comprises 13 residues. Trimming took 2 bases from V and 6 from J, leaving 10 bases between them. In germline, CDR1 is MNHEY, CDR2 SMNVEV (reference sequence). DNA of the CDR3: TGTGCCAGCAGTTTAGTGGGGGCCCAGACCCAGTACTTC. Translating it yields CASSLVGAQTQYF.

V is TRBV2 and J is TRBJ2-5; tentative D call: TRBD2 (6 bases). The J call may be faulty, since TRBJ2-7 better matches the DNA end. From germline, CDR1 is SNHLY and CDR2 FYNNEI. This CDR3 has 16 amino acids. CDR3 DNA: TGTGCCAGCAGTGATGATCCACGGCCGGGGGACTACGAGCAGTACTTC. This translates into CASSDDPRPGDYEQYF.